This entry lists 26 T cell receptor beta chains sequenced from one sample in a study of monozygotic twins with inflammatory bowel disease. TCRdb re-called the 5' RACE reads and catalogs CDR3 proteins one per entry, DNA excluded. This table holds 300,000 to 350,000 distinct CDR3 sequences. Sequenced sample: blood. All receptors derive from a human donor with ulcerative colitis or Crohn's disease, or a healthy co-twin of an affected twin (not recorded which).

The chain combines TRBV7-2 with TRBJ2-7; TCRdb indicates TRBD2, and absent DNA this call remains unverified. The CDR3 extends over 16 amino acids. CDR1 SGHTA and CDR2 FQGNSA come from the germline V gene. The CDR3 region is CASSLKGLAHSNEQYF.

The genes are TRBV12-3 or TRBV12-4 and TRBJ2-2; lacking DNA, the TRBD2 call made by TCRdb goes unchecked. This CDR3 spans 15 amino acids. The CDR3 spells CASSLIRRSTGELFF.

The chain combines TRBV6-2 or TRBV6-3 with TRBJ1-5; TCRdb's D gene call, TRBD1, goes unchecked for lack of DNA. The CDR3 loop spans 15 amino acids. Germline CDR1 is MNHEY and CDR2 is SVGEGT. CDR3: CASSKALGGNQPQHF.

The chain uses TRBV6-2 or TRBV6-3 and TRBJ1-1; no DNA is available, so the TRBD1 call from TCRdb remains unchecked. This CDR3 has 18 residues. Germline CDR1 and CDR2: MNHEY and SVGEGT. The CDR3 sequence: CASSSTWGQFLFNTEAFF.

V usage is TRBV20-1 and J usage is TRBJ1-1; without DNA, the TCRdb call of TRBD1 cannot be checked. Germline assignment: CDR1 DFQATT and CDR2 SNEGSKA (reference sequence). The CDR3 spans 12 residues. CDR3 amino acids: CSARQYTPEAFF.

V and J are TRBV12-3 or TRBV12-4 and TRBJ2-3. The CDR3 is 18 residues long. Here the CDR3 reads CASSLSGRCLVDTDTQYF.

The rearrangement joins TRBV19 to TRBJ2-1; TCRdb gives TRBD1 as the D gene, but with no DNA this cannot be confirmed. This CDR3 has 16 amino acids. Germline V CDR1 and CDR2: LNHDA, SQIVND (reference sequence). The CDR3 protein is CASRSTGVAVNNEQFF.

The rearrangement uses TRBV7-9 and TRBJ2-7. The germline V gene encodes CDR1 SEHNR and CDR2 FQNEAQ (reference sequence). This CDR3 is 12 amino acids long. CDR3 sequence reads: CASSYSEYEQYF.

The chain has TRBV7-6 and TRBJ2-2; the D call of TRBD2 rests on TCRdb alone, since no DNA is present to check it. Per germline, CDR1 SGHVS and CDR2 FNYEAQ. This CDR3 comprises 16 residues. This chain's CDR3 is CASSLERRTNTGELFF.

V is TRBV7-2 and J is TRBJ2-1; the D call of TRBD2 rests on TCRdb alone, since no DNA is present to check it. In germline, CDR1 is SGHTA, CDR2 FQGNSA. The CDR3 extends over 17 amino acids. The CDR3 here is CASSLAASSGGARVQFF.

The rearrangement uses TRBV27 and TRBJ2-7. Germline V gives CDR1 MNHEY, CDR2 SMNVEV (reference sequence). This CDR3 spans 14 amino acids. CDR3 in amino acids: CASRAERSSYEQYF.

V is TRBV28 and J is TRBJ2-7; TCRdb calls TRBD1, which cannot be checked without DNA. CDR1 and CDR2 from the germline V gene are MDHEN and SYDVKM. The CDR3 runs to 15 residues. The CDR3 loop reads CASSSGTGGFYEQYF.

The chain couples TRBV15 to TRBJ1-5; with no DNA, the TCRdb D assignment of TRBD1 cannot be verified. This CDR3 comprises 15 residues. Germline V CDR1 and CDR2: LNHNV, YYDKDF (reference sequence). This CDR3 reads CATSRRDSLLQPQHF.

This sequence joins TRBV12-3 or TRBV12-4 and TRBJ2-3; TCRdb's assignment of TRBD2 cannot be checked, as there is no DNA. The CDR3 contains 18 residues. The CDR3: CASSSGLAGGLSTDTQYF.

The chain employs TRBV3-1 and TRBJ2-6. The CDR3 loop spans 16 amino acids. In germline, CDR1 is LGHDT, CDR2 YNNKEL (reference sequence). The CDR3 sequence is CASSQTEVSGANVLTF.

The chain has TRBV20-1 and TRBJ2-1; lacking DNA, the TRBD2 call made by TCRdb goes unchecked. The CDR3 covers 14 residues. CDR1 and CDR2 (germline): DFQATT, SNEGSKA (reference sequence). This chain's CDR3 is CSANNGRGDDEQFF.

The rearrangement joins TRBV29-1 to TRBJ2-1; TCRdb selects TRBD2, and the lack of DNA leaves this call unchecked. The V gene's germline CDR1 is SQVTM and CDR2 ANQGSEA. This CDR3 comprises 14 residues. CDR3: CSAPMGPLANEQFF.

The CDR3 here is CASSFGLAGDLLSTDTQYF. The V and J genes are TRBV5-1 and TRBJ2-3; the TCRdb D gene call, TRBD2, has no DNA to confirm it. CDR1 is SGHRS, CDR2 YFSETQ, per germline. There are 19 residues in the CDR3. Filled out from reference TRBV5-1 and TRBJ2-3, the complete variable domain reads KAGVTQTPRYLIKTRGQQVTLSCSPISGHRSVSWYQQTPGQGLQFLFEYFSETQRNKGNFPGRFSGRQFSNSRSEMNVSTLELGDSALYLCASSFGLAGDLLSTDTQYFGPGTRLTVL.

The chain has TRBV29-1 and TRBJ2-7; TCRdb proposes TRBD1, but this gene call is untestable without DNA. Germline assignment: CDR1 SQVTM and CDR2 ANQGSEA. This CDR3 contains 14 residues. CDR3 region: CSVVGDRIPYEQYF.

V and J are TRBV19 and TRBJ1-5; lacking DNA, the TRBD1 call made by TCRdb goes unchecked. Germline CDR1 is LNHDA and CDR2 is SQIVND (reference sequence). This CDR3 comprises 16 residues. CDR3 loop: CASIKRGPLVGQPQHF.

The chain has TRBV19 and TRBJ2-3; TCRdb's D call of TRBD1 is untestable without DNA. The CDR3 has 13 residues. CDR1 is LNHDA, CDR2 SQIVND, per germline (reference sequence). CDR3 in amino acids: CAAGIQGADTQYF.

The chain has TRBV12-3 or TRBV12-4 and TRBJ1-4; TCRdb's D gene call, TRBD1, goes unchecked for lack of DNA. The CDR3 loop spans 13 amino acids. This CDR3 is CASSPDSNEKLFF.

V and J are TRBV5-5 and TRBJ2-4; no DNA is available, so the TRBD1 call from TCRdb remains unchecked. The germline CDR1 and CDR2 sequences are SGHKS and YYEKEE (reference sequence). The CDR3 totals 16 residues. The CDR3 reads CASSLPGQGTKNIQYF.

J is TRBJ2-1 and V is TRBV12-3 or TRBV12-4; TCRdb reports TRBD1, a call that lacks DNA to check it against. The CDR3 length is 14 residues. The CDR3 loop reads CASSLGQRVNEQFF.

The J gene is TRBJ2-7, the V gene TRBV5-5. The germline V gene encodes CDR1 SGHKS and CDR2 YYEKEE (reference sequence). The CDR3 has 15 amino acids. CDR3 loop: CASSLDRGSPYEQYF.

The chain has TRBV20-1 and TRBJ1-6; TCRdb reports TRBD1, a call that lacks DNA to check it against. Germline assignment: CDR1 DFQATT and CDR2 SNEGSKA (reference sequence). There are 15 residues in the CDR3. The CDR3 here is CSARGEGTDNSPLHF.